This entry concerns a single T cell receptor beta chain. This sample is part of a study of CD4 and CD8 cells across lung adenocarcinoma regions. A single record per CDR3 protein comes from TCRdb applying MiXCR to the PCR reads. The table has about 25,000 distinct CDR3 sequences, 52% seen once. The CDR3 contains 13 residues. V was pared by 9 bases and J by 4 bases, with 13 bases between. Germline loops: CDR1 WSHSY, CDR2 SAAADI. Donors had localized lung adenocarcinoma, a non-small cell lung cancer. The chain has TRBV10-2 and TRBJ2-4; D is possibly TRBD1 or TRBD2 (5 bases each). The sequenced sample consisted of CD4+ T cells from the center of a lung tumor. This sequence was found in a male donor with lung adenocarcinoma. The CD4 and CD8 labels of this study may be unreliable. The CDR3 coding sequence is TGCGCCAGGGGGGTGACAGCAAAAAACATTCAGTACTTC. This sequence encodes CARGVTAKNIQYF.